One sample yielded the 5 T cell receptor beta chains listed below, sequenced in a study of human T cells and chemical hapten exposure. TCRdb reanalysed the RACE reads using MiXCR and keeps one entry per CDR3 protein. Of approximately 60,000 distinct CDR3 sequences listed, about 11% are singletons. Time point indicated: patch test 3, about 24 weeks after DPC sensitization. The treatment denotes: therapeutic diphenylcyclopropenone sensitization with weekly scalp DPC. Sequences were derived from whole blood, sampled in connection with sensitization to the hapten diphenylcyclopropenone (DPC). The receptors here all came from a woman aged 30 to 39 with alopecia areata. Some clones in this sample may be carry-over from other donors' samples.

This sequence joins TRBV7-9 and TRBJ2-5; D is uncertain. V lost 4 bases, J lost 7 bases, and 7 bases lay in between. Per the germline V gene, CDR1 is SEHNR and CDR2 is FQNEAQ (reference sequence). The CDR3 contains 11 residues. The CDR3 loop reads CASSSIRTQYF. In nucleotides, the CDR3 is TGTGCCAGCAGCTCAATCAGGACCCAGTACTTC.

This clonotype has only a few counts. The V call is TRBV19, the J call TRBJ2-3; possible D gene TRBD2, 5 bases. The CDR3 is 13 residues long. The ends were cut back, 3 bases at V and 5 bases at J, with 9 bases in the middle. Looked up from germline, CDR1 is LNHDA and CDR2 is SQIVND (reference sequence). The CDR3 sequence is CASSISGIDTQYF. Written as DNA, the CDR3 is TGTGCCAGTAGTATTTCGGGAATAGATACGCAGTATTTT.

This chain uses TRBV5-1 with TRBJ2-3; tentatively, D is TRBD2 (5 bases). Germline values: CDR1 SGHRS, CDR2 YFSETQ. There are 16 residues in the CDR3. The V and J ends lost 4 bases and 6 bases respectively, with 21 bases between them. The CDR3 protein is CASSTTTRLRADTQYF. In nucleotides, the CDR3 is TGCGCCAGCAGCACCACGACCCGCCTGCGGGCGGATACGCAGTATTTT.

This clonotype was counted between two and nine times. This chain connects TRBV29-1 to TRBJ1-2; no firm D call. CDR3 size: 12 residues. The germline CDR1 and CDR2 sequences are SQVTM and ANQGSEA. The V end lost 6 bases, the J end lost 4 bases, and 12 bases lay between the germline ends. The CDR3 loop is CSVRDGTYGYTF. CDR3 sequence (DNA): TGCAGCGTCAGAGACGGCACCTATGGCTACACCTTC. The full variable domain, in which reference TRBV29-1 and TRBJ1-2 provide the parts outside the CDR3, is SAVISQKPSRDICQRGTSLTIQCQVDSQVTMMFWYRQQPGQSLTLIATANQGSEATYESGFVIDKFPISRPNLTFSTLTVSNMSPEDSSIYLCSVRDGTYGYTFGSGTRLTVV.

CDR3 sequence: CASSQGYGSGGGHEQYF. The DNA of the CDR3 is TGCGCCAGCAGCCAAGGGTATGGCTCGGGAGGTGGCCACGAGCAGTACTTC. The rearrangement uses TRBV4-1 and TRBJ2-7; TRBD2 matches 7 bases. The CDR3 has 17 amino acids. Looked up from germline, CDR1 is MGHRA and CDR2 is YSYEKL. With V trimmed by 1 base and J by 5 bases, 14 bases remained unmatched.